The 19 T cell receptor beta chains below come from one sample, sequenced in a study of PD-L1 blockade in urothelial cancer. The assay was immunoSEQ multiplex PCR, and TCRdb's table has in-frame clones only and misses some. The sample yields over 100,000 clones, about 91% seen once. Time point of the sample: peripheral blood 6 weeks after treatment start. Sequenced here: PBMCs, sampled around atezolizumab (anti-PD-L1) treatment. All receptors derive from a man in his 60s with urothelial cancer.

The CDR3 bases are TGTGCCAGCAGCTTAAACGCAGCTGAAGCTTTCTTT. It is translated as CASSLNAAEAFF. V and J are TRBV5-5 and TRBJ1-1, with unresolved D. V lost 2 bases and J lost 6, with 8 bases in between. Germline CDR1 reads SGHKS; CDR2 reads YYEKEE (reference sequence). CDR3 length equals 12 residues.

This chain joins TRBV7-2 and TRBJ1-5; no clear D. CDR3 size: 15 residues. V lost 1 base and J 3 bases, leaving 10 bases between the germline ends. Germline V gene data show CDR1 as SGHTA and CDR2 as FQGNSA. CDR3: CASSLGVGANQPQHF. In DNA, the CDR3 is TGTGCCAGCAGCTTAGGAGTAGGAGCCAATCAGCCCCAGCATTTT.

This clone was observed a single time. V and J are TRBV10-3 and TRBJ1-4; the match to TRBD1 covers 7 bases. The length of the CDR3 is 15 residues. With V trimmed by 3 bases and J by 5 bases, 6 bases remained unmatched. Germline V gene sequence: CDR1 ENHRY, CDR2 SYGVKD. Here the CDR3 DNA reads TGTGCCATCAGTGATCAAAGGGGGCGAAATGAAAAACTGTTTTTT. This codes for CAISDQRGRNEKLFF.

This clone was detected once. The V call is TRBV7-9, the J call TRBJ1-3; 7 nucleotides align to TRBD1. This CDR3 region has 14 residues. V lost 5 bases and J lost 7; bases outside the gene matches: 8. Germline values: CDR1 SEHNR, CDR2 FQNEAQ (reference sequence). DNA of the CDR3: TGTGCCAGCAGCCGGACAGGCAATGGGAACACCATATATTTT. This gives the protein CASSRTGNGNTIYF. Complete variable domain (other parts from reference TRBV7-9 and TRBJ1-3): DTGVSQNPRHKITKRGQNVTFRCDPISEHNRLYWYRQTLGQGPEFLTYFQNEAQLEKSRLLSDRFSAERPKGSFSTLEIQRTEQGDSAMYLCASSRTGNGNTIYFGEGSWLTVV.

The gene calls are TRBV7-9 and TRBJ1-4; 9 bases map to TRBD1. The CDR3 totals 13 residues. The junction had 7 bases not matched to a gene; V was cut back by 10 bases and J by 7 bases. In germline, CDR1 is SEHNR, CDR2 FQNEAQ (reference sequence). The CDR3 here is CATVKQGAEKLFF. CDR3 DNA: TGTGCCACCGTAAAACAGGGGGCTGAAAAACTGTTTTTT.

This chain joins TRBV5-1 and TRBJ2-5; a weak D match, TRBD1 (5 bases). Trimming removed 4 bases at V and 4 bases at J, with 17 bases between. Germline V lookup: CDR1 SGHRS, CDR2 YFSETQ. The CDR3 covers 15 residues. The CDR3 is CASSQGAQGRETQYF. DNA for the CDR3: TGCGCCAGCAGCCAGGGCGCCCAGGGTCGAGAGACCCAGTACTTC.

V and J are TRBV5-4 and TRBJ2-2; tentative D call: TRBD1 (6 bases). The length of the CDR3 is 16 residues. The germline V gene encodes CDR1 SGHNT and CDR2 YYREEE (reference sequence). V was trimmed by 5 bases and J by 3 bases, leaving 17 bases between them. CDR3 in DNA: TGTGCCAGCAGTGGGTACCGGGACACCTACACCGGGGAGCTGTTTTTT. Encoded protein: CASSGYRDTYTGELFF.

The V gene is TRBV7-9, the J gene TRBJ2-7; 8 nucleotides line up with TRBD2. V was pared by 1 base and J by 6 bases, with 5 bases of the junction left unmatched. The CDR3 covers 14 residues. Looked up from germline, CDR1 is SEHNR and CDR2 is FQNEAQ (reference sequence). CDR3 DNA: TGTGCCAGCAGCTTAGTCGCGGGAGGATCCGAGCAGTACTTC. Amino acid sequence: CASSLVAGGSEQYF. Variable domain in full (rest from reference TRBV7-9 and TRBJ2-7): DTGVSQNPRHKITKRGQNVTFRCDPISEHNRLYWYRQTLGQGPEFLTYFQNEAQLEKSRLLSDRFSAERPKGSFSTLEIQRTEQGDSAMYLCASSLVAGGSEQYFGPGTRLTVT.

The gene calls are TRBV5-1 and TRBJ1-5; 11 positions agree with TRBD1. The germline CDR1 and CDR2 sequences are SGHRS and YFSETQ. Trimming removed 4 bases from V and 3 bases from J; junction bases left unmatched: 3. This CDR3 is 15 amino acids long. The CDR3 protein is CASSPGQGDNQPQHF. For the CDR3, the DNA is TGCGCCAGCAGCCCGGGACAGGGGGACAATCAGCCCCAGCATTTT.

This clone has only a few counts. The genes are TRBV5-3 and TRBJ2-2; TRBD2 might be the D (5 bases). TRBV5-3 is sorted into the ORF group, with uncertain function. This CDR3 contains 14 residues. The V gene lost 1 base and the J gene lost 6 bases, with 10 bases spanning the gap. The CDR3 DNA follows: TGTGCCAGAAGCTTGCGAGCGGAGGCCGGGGAGCTGTTTTTT. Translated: CARSLRAEAGELFF.

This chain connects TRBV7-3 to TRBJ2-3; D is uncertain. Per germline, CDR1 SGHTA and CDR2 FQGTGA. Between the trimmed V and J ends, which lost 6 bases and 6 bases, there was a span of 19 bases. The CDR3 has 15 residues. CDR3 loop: CASSIMGLSRDTQYF. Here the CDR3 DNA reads TGTGCCAGCAGTATTATGGGTTTATCGCGGGATACGCAGTATTTT.

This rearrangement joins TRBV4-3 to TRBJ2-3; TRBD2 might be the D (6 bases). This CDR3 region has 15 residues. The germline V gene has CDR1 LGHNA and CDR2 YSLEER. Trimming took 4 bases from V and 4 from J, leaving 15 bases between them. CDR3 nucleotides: TGCGCCAGCAGCCCCAAGGGAGGCAACGCAGATACGCAGTATTTT. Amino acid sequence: CASSPKGGNADTQYF.

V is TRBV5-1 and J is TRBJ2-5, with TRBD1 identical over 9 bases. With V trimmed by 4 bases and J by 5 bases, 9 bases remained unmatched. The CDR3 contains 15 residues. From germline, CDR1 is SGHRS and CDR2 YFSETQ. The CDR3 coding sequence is TGCGCCAGCAGCGCCGCCGGGACAGGGTGGGAGACCCAGTACTTC. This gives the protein CASSAAGTGWETQYF.

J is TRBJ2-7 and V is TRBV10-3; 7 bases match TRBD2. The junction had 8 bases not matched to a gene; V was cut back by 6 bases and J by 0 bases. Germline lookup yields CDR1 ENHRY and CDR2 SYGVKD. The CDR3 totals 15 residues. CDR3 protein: CAIRASGGTSYEQYF. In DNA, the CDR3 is TGTGCCATCAGGGCGTCGGGGGGTACCTCCTACGAGCAGTACTTC.

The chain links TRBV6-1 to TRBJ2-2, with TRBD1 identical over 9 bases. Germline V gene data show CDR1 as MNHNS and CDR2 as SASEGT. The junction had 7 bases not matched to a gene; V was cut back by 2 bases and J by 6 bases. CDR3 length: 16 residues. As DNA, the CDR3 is TGTGCCAGCAGTGAAAGGACAGGGGTCAATCCCGGGGAGCTGTTTTTT. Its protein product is CASSERTGVNPGELFF.

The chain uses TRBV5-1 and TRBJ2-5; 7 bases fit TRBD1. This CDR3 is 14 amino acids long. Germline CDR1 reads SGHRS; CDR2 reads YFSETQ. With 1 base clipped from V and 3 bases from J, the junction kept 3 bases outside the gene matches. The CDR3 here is CASSLSTGKETQYF. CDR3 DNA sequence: TGCGCCAGCAGCTTGTCGACAGGGAAAGAGACCCAGTACTTC.

The CDR3 protein is CASSSRTGGVGETQYF. The CDR3 nucleotides are TGTGCCAGCAGCTCGAGGACAGGGGGCGTGGGAGAGACCCAGTACTTC. The chain employs TRBV7-2 and TRBJ2-5; TRBD1 matches at 11 bases. There are 16 residues in the CDR3. Germline V gene data show CDR1 as SGHTA and CDR2 as FQGNSA. J lost 4 bases, V lost 4 bases, and 8 bases had no gene match.

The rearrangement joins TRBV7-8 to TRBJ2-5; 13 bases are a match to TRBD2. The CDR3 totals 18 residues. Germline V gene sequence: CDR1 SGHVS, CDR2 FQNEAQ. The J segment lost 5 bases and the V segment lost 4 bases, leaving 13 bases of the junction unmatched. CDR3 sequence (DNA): TGTGCCAGCAGCTCTAAGCCCCCGGGACTAGCGGGGCGGGAGACCCAGTACTTC. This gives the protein CASSSKPPGLAGRETQYF.

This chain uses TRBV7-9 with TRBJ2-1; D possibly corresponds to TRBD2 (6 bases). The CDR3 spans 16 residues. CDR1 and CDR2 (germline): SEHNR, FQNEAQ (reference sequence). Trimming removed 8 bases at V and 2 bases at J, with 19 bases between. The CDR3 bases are TGTGCCAGCGATTCGATTAGGGCGGGAACCTACAATGAGCAGTTCTTC. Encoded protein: CASDSIRAGTYNEQFF.